One sample yielded the 20 T cell receptor beta chains listed below, sequenced in a study of shared clonotypes between healthy human individuals. The naive CD8 population came from CD45RO-negative cells selected for CCR7, without terminally differentiated effector memory CD45RA+ cells. Only in-frame clones appear in the TCRdb table, and some are missing; sequencing was by immunoSEQ multiplex PCR. The sample lists 700,000 to 950,000 clones; 95% to 97% were seen once. Sequenced: naive CD8+ T cells sorted from blood. These receptors originate from a man under 40 in good health.

The chain carries TRBV13 and TRBJ2-5; 8 bases align to TRBD1. Germline assignment: CDR1 PRHDT and CDR2 FYEKMQ (reference sequence). V shed 4 bases, J shed 0 bases, and the junction held 4 bases outside the gene matches. This CDR3 comprises 15 residues. This chain's CDR3 is CASSSRGQNQETQYF. For the CDR3, the DNA is TGTGCCAGCAGCTCCAGGGGGCAGAACCAAGAGACCCAGTACTTC.

The chain recombines TRBV9 with TRBJ2-1; perhaps TRBD2 as D (7 bases). Trimming left V 4 bases short and J 2 bases short, with 13 bases between. There are 15 residues in the CDR3. The germline gives CDR1 SGDLS, CDR2 YYNGEE. The chain's CDR3 is CASSRGGGTYNEQFF. In nucleotides, the CDR3 is TGTGCCAGCAGCAGGGGAGGGGGAACCTACAATGAGCAGTTCTTC.

A remark on this clone: Other DNA sequences within the sample encode an identical CDR3. The J gene is TRBJ2-1, the V gene TRBV28; possibly TRBD1 for D (6 bases). The ends were cut back, 3 bases at V and 0 bases at J, with 12 bases in the middle. The CDR3 has 16 residues. Germline lookup yields CDR1 MDHEN and CDR2 SYDVKM. CDR3 loop: CASSLFRGSSYNEQFF. CDR3 nucleotides: TGTGCCAGCAGTTTGTTTAGGGGGAGCTCCTACAATGAGCAGTTCTTC.

J is TRBJ1-1 and V is TRBV29-1; D call uncertain. The CDR3 sequence is 14 residues long. Trimming removed 2 bases from V and 1 base from J, with 11 bases in between. The germline gives CDR1 SQVTM, CDR2 ANQGSEA. CDR3 residues: CSVELVGGNTEAFF. The CDR3 DNA reads TGCAGCGTTGAACTGGTAGGAGGGAACACTGAAGCTTTCTTT.

V is TRBV11-3 and J is TRBJ2-3, with D possibly matching TRBD1 (8 bases). V lost 5 bases and J 3 bases, leaving 18 bases between the germline ends. CDR3 length: 16 residues. CDR1 and CDR2 (germline): SGHNT, YENEEA. The CDR3, as DNA: TGTGCCAGCAGCCACGGACAGGGAGGGACAACAGATACGCAGTATTTT. This codes for CASSHGQGGTTDTQYF.

The chain has TRBV6-5 and TRBJ2-7, with 7 bases identical to TRBD1. V was pared by 0 bases and J by 5 bases, with 7 bases of the junction left unmatched. Germline-derived CDR1 and CDR2 are MNHEY and SVGAGI. The CDR3 is made up of 15 amino acids. CDR3 DNA sequence: TGTGCCAGCAGTTACTCCCACAGGGGAGAGAACGAGCAGTACTTC. Translation: CASSYSHRGENEQYF.

This chain joins TRBV30 and TRBJ2-7; no clear D. The CDR3 spans 11 residues. Trimming pared 3 bases from V and 2 bases from J, leaving 5 bases between. CDR1 and CDR2 from the germline V gene are GTSNPN and SVGIG (reference sequence). The chain's CDR3 is CAWSRTYEQYF. Here the CDR3 DNA reads TGTGCCTGGAGCCGGACCTACGAGCAGTACTTC.

The chain joins TRBV27 to TRBJ1-1, with D perhaps matching TRBD1 (5 bases). V was shortened by 2 bases and J by 5 bases, with 15 bases between the two germline ends. Germline V lookup: CDR1 MNHEY, CDR2 SMNVEV (reference sequence). The CDR3 loop spans 15 amino acids. Here the CDR3 reads CASSLAWGVRTEAFF. CDR3 DNA sequence: TGTGCCAGCAGTTTAGCTTGGGGCGTTCGGACTGAAGCTTTCTTT.

This sequence joins TRBV7-9 and TRBJ2-7; D is perhaps TRBD1 or TRBD2 (6 bases each). V dropped 4 bases and J dropped 1 base, with 20 bases sitting between them. CDR1 and CDR2 from the germline V gene are SEHNR and FQNEAQ (reference sequence). The CDR3 runs to 17 residues. The CDR3 protein is CASSSTGAAPISYEQYF. Here the CDR3 DNA reads TGTGCCAGCAGCTCCACGGGGGCAGCCCCTATTTCCTACGAGCAGTACTTC.

The rearrangement joins TRBV7-9 to TRBJ2-2; 14 bases are a match to TRBD2. CDR1 is SEHNR, CDR2 FQNEAQ, per germline (reference sequence). V gave up 5 bases and J gave up 4 bases; unmatched junction bases: 12. The CDR3 is made up of 19 amino acids. CDR3 nucleotides: TGTGCCAGCAGCGATACCGGGACTAGCGGGAGTCGTGGCACCGGGGAGCTGTTTTTT. Residues: CASSDTGTSGSRGTGELFF.

The chain joins TRBV7-9 to TRBJ1-5; possibly TRBD1 for D (5 bases). There are 14 residues in the CDR3. Germline V gives CDR1 SEHNR, CDR2 FQNEAQ (reference sequence). Trimming left V 5 bases short and J 5 bases short, with 13 bases between. CDR3 bases: TGTGCCAGCAGCCTCCGGGACTCTCATCAGCCCCAGCATTTT. Translation: CASSLRDSHQPQHF.

The chain is built from TRBV27 and TRBJ2-5, with D perhaps TRBD2 (6 bases). The germline gives CDR1 MNHEY, CDR2 SMNVEV (reference sequence). Trimming left V 6 bases short and J 5 bases short, with 19 bases between. The CDR3 contains 15 residues. The CDR3 reads CASRTLGGSWETQYF. CDR3 sequence (DNA): TGTGCCAGCAGAACCCTCGGGGGAAGTTGGGAGACCCAGTACTTC.

The chain links TRBV2 to TRBJ2-3; weak D call: TRBD2 (5 bases). Germline values: CDR1 SNHLY, CDR2 FYNNEI. The CDR3 loop spans 14 amino acids. V lost 4 bases and J 4 bases, leaving 12 bases between the germline ends. The CDR3 region has the DNA TGTGCCAGCAGTGGCACTAGTGAGCCAGATACGCAGTATTTT. This encodes CASSGTSEPDTQYF.

This rearrangement joins TRBV7-9 to TRBJ2-7; 13 bases are shared with TRBD2. Unmatched junction bases numbered 2, after V lost 3 bases and J lost 3 bases. Germline CDR1 SEHNR, CDR2 FQNEAQ (reference sequence). This CDR3 has 15 amino acids. In DNA, the CDR3 is TGTGCCAGCAGCTTGACTAGCGGGAGGCACTACGAGCAGTACTTC. Protein sequence: CASSLTSGRHYEQYF.

Concerning this clone: Other DNA sequences of this sample code for an identical CDR3. The chain links TRBV7-9 to TRBJ1-5; 7 bases agree with TRBD1. The CDR3 sequence is 14 residues long. V lost 3 bases, J lost 1 base, and 0 bases stayed unmatched. Germline loops: CDR1 SEHNR, CDR2 FQNEAQ (reference sequence). In DNA, the CDR3 is TGTGCCAGCAGCTTGGGACAGAGCAATCAGCCCCAGCATTTT. It codes for CASSLGQSNQPQHF. Filled out from reference TRBV7-9 and TRBJ1-5, the complete variable domain reads DTGVSQNPRHKITKRGQNVTFRCDPISEHNRLYWYRQTLGQGPEFLTYFQNEAQLEKSRLLSDRFSAERPKGSFSTLEIQRTEQGDSAMYLCASSLGQSNQPQHFGDGTRLSIL.

This sequence joins TRBV6-5 and TRBJ2-1, with a tentative D call TRBD1 (5 bases). V was trimmed by 4 bases and J by 4 bases, leaving 11 bases between them. This CDR3 is 14 amino acids long. The germline V gene encodes CDR1 MNHEY and CDR2 SVGAGI. CDR3 residues: CASSSDSLYNEQFF. CDR3 nucleotide sequence: TGTGCCAGCAGTTCCGACAGTCTATACAATGAGCAGTTCTTC.

The chain joins TRBV28 to TRBJ2-7; TRBD2 aligns across 10 bases. V dropped 7 bases and J dropped 3; count of bases not matched to a gene: 3. This CDR3 is built from 13 residues. Germline V gene sequence: CDR1 MDHEN, CDR2 SYDVKM. The DNA for the CDR3 is TGTGCCAGCATAGGGACTAGCGACTACGAGCAGTACTTC. This translates into CASIGTSDYEQYF.

CDR3 sequence reads: CAAGGPETQYF. The CDR3 nucleotides are TGTGCCGCGGGGGGCCCGGAGACCCAGTACTTC. The chain carries TRBV7-4 and TRBJ2-5, with 8 bases that match TRBD2. CDR3 size: 11 residues. Looked up from germline, CDR1 is SGHVT and CDR2 is SQSDAQ. J lost 5 bases, V lost 11 bases, and 4 bases had no gene match.

The chain uses TRBV7-8 and TRBJ1-1; 7 nucleotides line up with TRBD1. The CDR3 covers 15 residues. From germline, CDR1 is SGHVS and CDR2 FQNEAQ. Germline trimming cut 1 base from V and 3 bases from J; bases unmatched to any gene: 5. The CDR3 region has the DNA TGTGCCAGCAGCTTAGAAGACAGGGCGGACACTGAAGCTTTCTTT. Its translation is CASSLEDRADTEAFF.

About this clone itself: Other DNA sequences in the same sample also yield this CDR3. In nucleotides, the CDR3 is TGTGCCAGCAGTTACTCGTCGGGTGGGGAGCAGTACTTC. It is translated as CASSYSSGGEQYF. The rearrangement joins TRBV6-5 to TRBJ2-7; no firm D call. Trimming stripped 0 bases from V and 7 bases from J, with 10 bases between. From germline, CDR1 is MNHEY and CDR2 SVGAGI. This CDR3 comprises 13 residues.